These 4 T cell receptor beta chains originate from one sample sequenced in a study of blood T cell repertoires in COVID-19 (dated by TCRdb to about 2020). Library preparation was by the immunoSEQ multiplex PCR assay. The table comes from immuneACCESS by way of TCRdb, which keeps in-frame sequences with V and J called. Part of the clones is missing from these tables; in studies checked, under half for an unresolved V gene and the rest for unknown reasons. The table for this sample lists over 85,000 clones; about 83% of them were counted only once. Of the sample, about a tenth falls within the top ten clones. Sequenced: peripheral blood. The receptors derive from a man aged 40-50 years with active or convalescent COVID-19.

This clone has only one observation. The J gene is TRBJ1-5, the V gene TRBV7-2; D remains unclear. CDR3 length equals 17 residues. V lost 6 bases and J 2 bases, leaving 20 bases between the germline ends. Germline V lookup: CDR1 SGHTA, CDR2 FQGNSA. In nucleotides, the CDR3 is TGTGCCAGCAGTCCTCGGGCGTCCCGGGAAGGCAATCAGCCCCAGCATTTT. Translation: CASSPRASREGNQPQHF.

The V and J genes are TRBV24-1 and TRBJ2-3, with TRBD1 matching 8 bases. V gave up 4 bases and J gave up 7 bases; unmatched junction bases: 6. Germline V CDR1 and CDR2: KGHDR, SFDVKD. CDR3 size: 14 residues. CDR3 amino acids: CATSDPGQGYTQYF. CDR3 in DNA: TGTGCCACCAGTGACCCCGGACAGGGATATACGCAGTATTTT.

The rearrangement joins TRBV28 to TRBJ1-2; D is perhaps TRBD1 (6 bases). From germline, CDR1 is MDHEN and CDR2 SYDVKM. CDR3 length: 17 amino acids. V gave up 2 bases and J gave up 0 bases, with 16 bases separating them. The CDR3 protein is CASSLGRGFGANYGYTF. CDR3 DNA sequence: TGTGCCAGCAGTTTAGGCAGGGGCTTCGGAGCTAACTATGGCTACACCTTC.

The V call is TRBV5-6, the J call TRBJ2-3, with 12 bases lining up with TRBD1. V shed 6 bases and J 4 bases; nucleotides not matched to a gene: 6. CDR3 length: 15 amino acids. Germline V gene lookup returns CDR1 SGHDT and CDR2 YYEEEE. CDR3 bases: TGTGCCAGCACCCGGGACAGGGGGCTTTCAGATACGCAGTATTTT. It encodes CASTRDRGLSDTQYF. Filled out from reference TRBV5-6 and TRBJ2-3, the complete variable domain reads DAGVTQSPTHLIKTRGQQVTLRCSPKSGHDTVSWYQQALGQGPQFIFQYYEEEERQRGNFPDRFSGHQFPNYSSELNVNALLLGDSALYLCASTRDRGLSDTQYFGPGTRLTVL.